One T cell receptor (beta chain) is described in this entry. Looked up from germline, CDR1 is SNHLY and CDR2 is FYNNEI. V shed 3 bases, J shed 0 bases, and the junction held 0 bases outside the gene matches. CDR3 size: 14 residues. The data were obtained in a study of blood T cell repertoires in COVID-19. Study information: Donors in the United States, Italy and Spain gave samples during acute or convalescent COVID-19. T cells, B-cell-depleted T cells, or PBMCs provided the cDNA or gDNA that served as material.

Repertoires were generated with immunoSEQ multiplex PCR, while TCRdb's copy carries only in-frame clones and drops some. The sample contains 380,000 or so clones, roughly 90% of which appear only once. Sample: peripheral blood. This chain uses TRBV2 with TRBJ2-5; the match to TRBD1 covers 8 bases. The clonotype originates from an older woman with COVID-19, enrolled during active disease. The CDR3 DNA reads TGTGCCAGCAGTGAGGACAGGGACCAAGAGACCCAGTACTTC. Translated: CASSEDRDQETQYF. Using reference TRBV2 and TRBJ2-5 for the parts outside the CDR3, the full variable domain is EPEVTQTPSHQVTQMGQEVILRCVPISNHLYFYWYRQILGQKVEFLVSFYNNEISEKSEIFDDQFSVERPDGSNFTLKIRSTKLEDSAMYFCASSEDRDQETQYFGPGTRLLVL.